A single sample is the source of the 21 T cell receptor beta chains below, sequenced in a study of cytomegalovirus exposure and HLA in healthy donors. Profiled with immunoSEQ multiplex PCR; TCRdb holds only in-frame clones, not every one. The repertoire holds about 160,000 clones, with approximately 81% as singletons. The sequenced material came from PBMCs. The receptor source for this set is a man aged 30 to 45 in good health and CMV-seropositive.

This sequence joins TRBV5-5 and TRBJ1-2; D is undetermined. This CDR3 is built from 12 residues. CDR1 is SGHKS and CDR2 is YYEKEE in the germline V gene (reference sequence). With 0 bases removed from V and 8 bases from J, the gap between germline ends came to 8 bases. DNA of the CDR3: TGTGCCAGCAGCTTGGTTGGGCAAGGCTACACCTTC. Protein sequence: CASSLVGQGYTF.

The chain joins TRBV29-1 to TRBJ2-3; D gene uncertain. From germline, CDR1 is SQVTM and CDR2 ANQGSEA. V was trimmed by 4 bases and J by 0 bases, leaving 14 bases between them. The CDR3 has 15 amino acids. The CDR3 DNA reads TGCAGCGTTGGACCCGGAGCTCCTAGCACAGATACGCAGTATTTT. Protein product: CSVGPGAPSTDTQYF.

There are a few counts of this clone. This sequence joins TRBV18 and TRBJ1-5; D gene ambiguous. Looked up from germline, CDR1 is KGHSH and CDR2 is LQKENI. There are 13 residues in the CDR3. Trimming removed 3 bases from V and 7 bases from J, with 10 bases in between. The CDR3 DNA follows: TGTGCCAGCTCACCCCTACGCGGCCAGCCCCAGCATTTT. Its translation: CASSPLRGQPQHF. Variable domain in full (rest from reference TRBV18 and TRBJ1-5): NAGVMQNPRHLVRRRGQEARLRCSPMKGHSHVYWYRQLPEEGLKFMVYLQKENIIDESGMPKERFSAEFPKEGPSILRIQQVVRGDSAAYFCASSPLRGQPQHFGDGTRLSIL.

This clone has only one observation. The rearrangement joins TRBV28 to TRBJ2-1, with TRBD2 identical over 7 bases. The CDR3 extends over 11 amino acids. Unmatched junction bases numbered 4, after V lost 8 bases and J lost 9 bases. Germline loops: CDR1 MDHEN, CDR2 SYDVKM. This CDR3 reads CASGLVVEQFF. CDR3 nucleotides: TGTGCCAGCGGACTAGTCGTTGAGCAGTTCTTC.

The chain joins TRBV11-2 to TRBJ1-5; D is ambiguous. V lost 0 bases and J lost 2, with 8 bases in between. CDR1 and CDR2 from the germline V gene are SGHAT and FQNNGV. The CDR3 contains 15 residues. Written as DNA, the CDR3 is TGTGCCAGCAGCTTAGAGTTTCAGGGCAATCAGCCCCAGCATTTT. Translated: CASSLEFQGNQPQHF.

The V gene is TRBV9, the J gene TRBJ2-2; TRBD2 is a possible D gene (5 bases). The CDR3 runs 15 residues. V lost 1 base and J 2 bases, leaving 9 bases between the germline ends. Germline loops: CDR1 SGDLS, CDR2 YYNGEE. Here the CDR3 DNA reads TGTGCCAGCAGCGTAAGCGGTGCCAACACCGGGGAGCTGTTTTTT. It codes for CASSVSGANTGELFF.

The chain carries TRBV5-1 and TRBJ2-2, with D possibly matching TRBD1 (8 bases). This CDR3 spans 16 amino acids. The ends were cut back, 2 bases at V and 4 bases at J, with 15 bases in the middle. CDR1 is SGHRS, CDR2 YFSETQ, per germline. CDR3 DNA: TGCGCCAGCAGCTTCACAGGGGGAGGGGTCACCGGGGAGCTGTTTTTT. Protein sequence: CASSFTGGGVTGELFF.

CDR3 amino acids: CASSELGGDKNTGELFF. In DNA form, the CDR3 reads TGTGCCAGCAGTGAATTAGGGGGAGATAAGAACACCGGGGAGCTGTTTTTT. The chain is built from TRBV25-1 and TRBJ2-2; D possibly corresponds to TRBD1 (6 bases). V was shortened by 1 base and J by 1 base, with 13 bases between the two germline ends. Germline-derived CDR1 and CDR2 are MGHDK and SYGVNS. The CDR3 extends over 17 amino acids.

This chain joins TRBV6-5 and TRBJ2-5; TRBD2 is a possible D gene (7 bases). The CDR3 totals 15 residues. The V end lost 7 bases, the J end lost 5 bases, and 20 bases lay between the germline ends. Germline V lookup: CDR1 MNHEY, CDR2 SVGAGI. The CDR3 sequence is CASTNGGGRRETQYF. The CDR3 nucleotides are TGTGCCAGCACTAATGGGGGGGGCCGTCGGGAGACCCAGTACTTC.

In its sample, this clone was seen once. The chain links TRBV6-1 to TRBJ1-1; possibly TRBD1 for D (6 bases). CDR1 MNHNS and CDR2 SASEGT come from the germline V gene. V was cut by 8 bases and J by 0 bases, with 16 bases left in between. The CDR3 totals 15 residues. CDR3 DNA sequence: TGTGCCAGCGGAGGGGGGGCCACATTGAACACTGAAGCTTTCTTT. As protein: CASGGGATLNTEAFF.

The chain carries TRBV7-6 and TRBJ1-5; D is uncertain. V lost 1 base, J lost 6 bases, and 7 bases lay in between. Germline V gene lookup returns CDR1 SGHVS and CDR2 FNYEAQ. This CDR3 spans 13 amino acids. CDR3 sequence reads: CASSLGRGQPQHF. In DNA, the CDR3 is TGTGCCAGCAGCTTAGGACGGGGTCAGCCCCAGCATTTT. The entire variable domain, with the rest obtained from reference TRBV7-6 and TRBJ1-5, is as follows: GAGVSQSPRYKVTKRGQDVALRCDPISGHVSLYWYRQALGQGPEFLTYFNYEAQQDKSGLPNDRFSAERPEGSISTLTIQRTEQRDSAMYRCASSLGRGQPQHFGDGTRLSIL.

V is TRBV19 and J is TRBJ2-1; tentatively, D is TRBD1 (6 bases). V was trimmed by 4 bases and J by 7 bases, leaving 17 bases between them. CDR1 LNHDA and CDR2 SQIVND come from the germline V gene (reference sequence). CDR3 length: 15 amino acids. DNA of the CDR3: TGTGCCAGTAGTACAACAGGGAAGAGTGAGAATGAGCAGTTCTTC. It encodes CASSTTGKSENEQFF.

The CDR3 here is CASSGDNSYEQYF. CDR3 nucleotide sequence: TGTGCCAGCTCAGGGGACAACAGTTACGAGCAGTACTTC. The rearrangement joins TRBV18 to TRBJ2-7; D possibly corresponds to TRBD1 (6 bases). Germline V CDR1 and CDR2: KGHSH, LQKENI. This CDR3 has 13 amino acids. Trimming left V 5 bases short and J 4 bases short, with 12 bases between.

The chain combines TRBV30 with TRBJ1-5; 9 bases fit TRBD1. Trimming at V came to 4 bases and at J to 7 bases, leaving 8 bases not matched to a gene. The CDR3 covers 14 residues. The germline CDR1 and CDR2 sequences are GTSNPN and SVGIG (reference sequence). Here the CDR3 reads CAWTKGDRVQPQHF. Here the CDR3 DNA reads TGTGCCTGGACCAAAGGGGACAGGGTCCAGCCCCAGCATTTT.

This clone was picked up a small number of times. The chain links TRBV19 to TRBJ1-1; no reliable D call. There are 13 residues in the CDR3. From germline, CDR1 is LNHDA and CDR2 SQIVND (reference sequence). V gave up 6 bases and J gave up 11 bases, with 19 bases separating them. CDR3 in amino acids: CASRRDNSLGAFF. CDR3 DNA: TGTGCCAGTAGGCGAGACAACTCCTTAGGTGCTTTCTTT.

The rearrangement uses TRBV7-2 and TRBJ2-7, with 7 bases lining up with TRBD1. Germline CDR1 is SGHTA and CDR2 is FQGNSA. This CDR3 contains 15 residues. J lost 2 bases, V lost 5 bases, and 9 bases had no gene match. The CDR3 sequence is CASSRATGPTYEQYF. DNA for the CDR3: TGTGCCAGCAGCCGGGCGACAGGGCCCACCTACGAGCAGTACTTC.

This chain connects TRBV30 to TRBJ2-3; no definite D call. CDR1 GTSNPN and CDR2 SVGIG come from the germline V gene (reference sequence). V shed 0 bases and J shed 8 bases, with 9 bases lying between them. The CDR3 covers 12 residues. The CDR3 loop reads CAWSVTQTTQYF. The DNA for the CDR3 is TGTGCCTGGAGTGTCACACAGACTACGCAGTATTTT.

Only one count was recorded for this clone. This chain uses TRBV5-6 with TRBJ2-7; D is perhaps TRBD2 (5 bases). Germline lookup yields CDR1 SGHDT and CDR2 YYEEEE. CDR3 length equals 14 residues. The V end was cut by 0 bases, the J end by 6 bases, with 13 bases between. CDR3 sequence reads: CASSLGGRAFEQYF. CDR3 nucleotide sequence: TGTGCCAGCAGCTTGGGAGGGAGAGCCTTCGAGCAGTACTTC.

In its sample, this clone was seen many times. The chain links TRBV7-2 to TRBJ1-6; the D gene is possibly TRBD1 (6 bases). The CDR3 extends over 14 amino acids. Trimming took 4 bases from V and 9 from J, leaving 13 bases between them. Germline CDR1 is SGHTA and CDR2 is FQGNSA. CDR3 coding DNA: TGTGCCAGCAGCTGGAAACAGGGTTCTTCACCCCTCCACTTT. Protein sequence: CASSWKQGSSPLHF.

The table lists this clone with many counts. V gene TRBV2 combines with J gene TRBJ1-6; no clear D. The CDR3 extends over 13 amino acids. CDR1 SNHLY and CDR2 FYNNEI come from the germline V gene. The V gene lost 9 bases and the J gene lost 3 bases, with 9 bases spanning the gap. CDR3 residues: CASAPVYNSPLHF. The CDR3 DNA follows: TGTGCCAGTGCCCCAGTCTATAATTCACCCCTCCACTTT.

The genes are TRBV27 and TRBJ2-6, with a possible D match to TRBD2 (6 bases). This CDR3 has 14 residues. Trimming shortened V by 6 bases and J by 9 bases, and 15 bases separated the two germline ends. The germline gives CDR1 MNHEY, CDR2 SMNVEV (reference sequence). CDR3 region: CASSRPTAGNVLTF. CDR3 nucleotides: TGTGCCAGCAGCCGCCCCACAGCGGGCAACGTCCTGACTTTC.